This T cell receptor (beta chain) was obtained from a study of CD8 T cells in Susac syndrome. Random hexamers were used to reverse transcribe an amount of roughly 0.45 to 1 ug RNA. TCRdb reprocessed the immunoSEQ multiplex PCR reads with MiXCR, giving one entry per CDR3 protein. Among fewer than 85,000 distinct CDR3 sequences listed, roughly 94% were seen once. This clonotype was obtained from a human donor with Susac syndrome. The sample comprised CD8+ T cells from PBMCs.

CDR3 in amino acids: CASSQNTGHEQFF. The DNA for the CDR3 is TGCGCCAGCAGCCAAAATACAGGCCATGAGCAGTTCTTC. The chain joins TRBV4-3 to TRBJ2-1; possibly TRBD1 for D (5 bases). CDR3 length: 13 residues. CDR1 and CDR2 from the germline V gene are LGHNA and YSLEER. Trimming shortened V by 2 bases and J by 8 bases, and 10 bases separated the two germline ends.